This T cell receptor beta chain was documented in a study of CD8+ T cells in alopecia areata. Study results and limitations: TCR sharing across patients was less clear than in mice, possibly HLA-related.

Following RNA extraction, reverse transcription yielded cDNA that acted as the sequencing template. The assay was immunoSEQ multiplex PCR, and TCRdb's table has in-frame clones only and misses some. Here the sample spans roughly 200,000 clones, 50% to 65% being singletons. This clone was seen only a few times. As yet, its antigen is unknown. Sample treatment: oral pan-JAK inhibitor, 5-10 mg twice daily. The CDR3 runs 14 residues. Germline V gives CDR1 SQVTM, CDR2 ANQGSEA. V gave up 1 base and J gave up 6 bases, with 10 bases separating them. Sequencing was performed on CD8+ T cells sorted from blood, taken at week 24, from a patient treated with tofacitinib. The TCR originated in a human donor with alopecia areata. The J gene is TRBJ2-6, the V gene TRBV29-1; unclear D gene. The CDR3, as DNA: TGCAGCGTTGAAGGAGTTTCGGAGGCCAACGTCCTGACTTTC. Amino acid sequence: CSVEGVSEANVLTF.